Below are 8 T cell receptor beta chains sequenced from a single sample in a study of blood T cell repertoires in COVID-19. Sequencing was performed with immunoSEQ multiplex PCR; in TCRdb, only in-frame clones are kept and a portion is missing. The profile covers about 60,000 clones, with approximately 80% appearing a single time and 10% taken by the ten largest. The sequenced sample consisted of peripheral blood. These receptor sequences come from a man between 25 and 39 years old with COVID-19, enrolled during active disease.

In its sample, this clone was seen once. The J gene is TRBJ1-6, the V gene TRBV25-1; possibly TRBD1 for D (5 bases). The CDR3 sequence is 13 residues long. Germline V gene sequence: CDR1 MGHDK, CDR2 SYGVNS. V shed 6 bases and J shed 8 bases, with 11 bases lying between them. The CDR3 DNA is TGTGCCAGCAGGATGACGGGGGATTCACCCCTCCACTTT. The encoded protein is CASRMTGDSPLHF.

In this sample, this clone turned up once. The V and J genes are TRBV11-2 and TRBJ2-5; no definite D call. The germline gives CDR1 SGHAT, CDR2 FQNNGV. V lost 0 bases to trimming and J lost 10 bases, with 6 bases between them. This CDR3 comprises 11 residues. This chain's CDR3 is CASSLEGIQYF. The CDR3 bases are TGTGCCAGCAGCTTAGAGGGCATCCAGTACTTC.

The rearrangement links TRBV7-2 to TRBJ2-7; D is possibly TRBD2 (6 bases). Per the germline V gene, CDR1 is SGHTA and CDR2 is FQGNSA. The V end was cut by 5 bases, the J end by 2 bases, with 16 bases between. This CDR3 is 15 amino acids long. CDR3 in amino acids: CASSIPGTVTYEQYF. CDR3 nucleotides: TGTGCCAGCAGCATTCCCGGGACTGTCACCTACGAGCAGTACTTC. Full variable domain (outside the CDR3, taken from reference TRBV7-2 and TRBJ2-7): GAGVSQSPSNKVTEKGKDVELRCDPISGHTALYWYRQSLGQGLEFLIYFQGNSAPDKSGLPSDRFSAERTGGSVSTLTIQRTQQEDSAVYLCASSIPGTVTYEQYFGPGTRLTVT.

As DNA, the CDR3 is TGTGCCAGCGGGTCATCAAGGAGCTCCTACGAGCAGTACTTC. Translation: CASGSSRSSYEQYF. The rearrangement links TRBV18 to TRBJ2-7; D is unclear. Germline-derived CDR1 and CDR2 are KGHSH and LQKENI. The CDR3 has 14 residues. With 8 bases removed from V and 0 bases from J, the gap between germline ends came to 14 bases.

This clone was recorded a few times. The chain couples TRBV30 to TRBJ1-2; D perhaps matches TRBD1 (5 bases). V gave up 3 bases and J gave up 6 bases, with 11 bases separating them. The germline CDR1 and CDR2 sequences are GTSNPN and SVGIG (reference sequence). This CDR3 region has 12 residues. CDR3 residues: CAWRDGGDGYTF. The CDR3 DNA is TGTGCCTGGAGGGACGGGGGGGATGGCTACACCTTC.

V and J are TRBV6-2 or TRBV6-3 and TRBJ1-3; maybe TRBD1 (6 bases). This CDR3 is built from 14 residues. The V gene lost 5 bases and the J gene lost 0 bases, with 8 bases spanning the gap. The germline CDR1 and CDR2 sequences are MNHEY and SVGEGT. Here the CDR3 DNA reads TGTGCCAGCAGTCGGGACAACTCTGGAAACACCATATATTTT. It is translated as CASSRDNSGNTIYF.

This clone was seen only a few times. The genes are TRBV9 and TRBJ2-2; unclear D gene. The CDR3 has 13 amino acids. Germline V gene data show CDR1 as SGDLS and CDR2 as YYNGEE. V was pared by 3 bases and J by 4 bases, with 7 bases between. CDR3 protein: CASSATFTGELFF. The CDR3 nucleotides are TGTGCCAGCAGCGCGACTTTCACCGGGGAGCTGTTTTTT.

The chain combines TRBV30 with TRBJ2-7; D gene uncertain. The V gene's germline CDR1 is GTSNPN and CDR2 SVGIG (reference sequence). This CDR3 contains 13 residues. With 7 bases removed from V and 2 bases from J, the gap between germline ends came to 15 bases. The CDR3 reads CAFTRERTYEQYF. The CDR3 bases are TGTGCCTTTACACGAGAGAGGACCTACGAGCAGTACTTC. Supplemented by reference TRBV30 and TRBJ2-7, the full variable domain reads SQTIHQWPATLVQPVGSPLSLECTVEGTSNPNLYWYRQAAGRGLQLLFYSVGIGQISSEVPQNLSASRPQDRQFILSSKKLLLSDSGFYLCAFTRERTYEQYFGPGTRLTVT.